Reported below is one TCR beta chain. Antigen unknown. Trimming stripped 8 bases from V and 3 bases from J, with 16 bases between. The CDR3 extends over 13 amino acids. CDR1 is GTSNPN and CDR2 is SVGIG in the germline V gene (reference sequence). TCRdb keeps only in-frame clones here, not all; method: immunoSEQ multiplex PCR. The sample lists fewer than 50,000 clones; 70% to 90% were seen once. The sample is drawn from a study of T cell clonotyping in hematopoietic cell transplantation. Background on the study: Cytoreduction preceded collection of pretransplant recipient samples.

Study-wide results and limits: No sorting was done, leaving CD4 and CD8 contributions mixed. After transplant, recipient diversity fell while pathologically expanded clonotypes grew through day 180.

Time point defined: recipient sample about 28 days before transplant, after cytoreduction. Samples: about 28 days before transplant, then days 30, 100 and 180 after. Here the sequenced sample was peripheral blood mononuclear cells, taken before stem cell transplant. This sequence originates from a man between 60 and 70 years old with biphenotypic leukemia. Some clones in this sample may be carry-over from other donors' samples. V and J are TRBV30 and TRBJ2-5; D remains unclear. The CDR3 DNA reads TGTGCCCGCACCTTACAAGGAGAAGAGACCCAGTACTTC. Translated: CARTLQGEETQYF.